Reported below is one T cell receptor (beta chain). There is no known antigen for this receptor. Within one base of it there is no much larger clone, and no base qualities were kept. This specimen includes other DNA sequences encoding the same CDR3. These data belong to a study of shared clonotypes between healthy human individuals (dated by TCRdb to 2019 to 2021). Describing the broader study: A couple of women and a few men aged 18 to 49 years were included in the cohort. To estimate repertoire size and how much clonotype sharing occurs between individuals, the study deeply sequenced the blood TCR repertoires of five healthy adults. Per donor, three plates each were used for CD4 naive and CD4 memory, two for CD8 naive, and one for CD8 memory. Each donor's leukapheresis produced roughly between roughly 0.85 and 9.5 billion PBMCs. Libraries were prepared and TCR repertoires were sequenced by different laboratories using diverse techniques, in order to increase sequencing depth and limit assay-specific biases. Points the paper makes about the study in general: Larger estimated clonotype richness was generally found for naive subsets than for memory subsets. Rarefaction of sorted-subset datasets indicated incomplete sequencing despite the large sequencing depth. Sampling was restricted to blood, and TCR repertoires in tissue are likely to differ from TCR repertoires in blood. Higher generation probabilities were observed for clonotypes shared by all four sorted-subset donors than for non-shared clonotypes. Across a handful of donors, roughly 5.1% of naive CD4, approximately 3.6% of naive CD8, around 2.5% of memory CD4, and approximately 0.4% of memory CD8 clonotypes were shared. Pairwise subsampling led to the expectation that sequencing depth would affect the degree of clonotype sharing among donors. Because the study included a small number of donors, the genetic and exposure-history diversity represented was limited.

For the CD8 naive samples, CD45RO-negative cells were positively selected for CCR7, yielding a CD45RA+CCR7+ population from which TemRA cells were excluded. The donors were healthy, HIV-negative adults with no recently reported acute infections or vaccinations. All donors were Caucasian adults living in Nashville, Tennessee, USA. Blood was obtained by leukapheresis, after which PBMCs were separated by Ficoll-Histopaque density gradient centrifugation and cryopreserved in liquid nitrogen vapor phase. Purity and quantity of every magnetically sorted T cell population were checked by analytical flow cytometry. Genomic DNA was isolated from every sorted fraction and measured by UV absorbance on a Nanodrop 2000c. V loses 2 bases of germline sequence and J loses 5 bases, and the interval between the two ends is 10 bases. Including cysteine and phenylalanine, the CDR3 has 13 amino acids. Of all the DNA, just the CDR3 is kept, 39 bases in frame from base 1. From the germline V gene, CDR1 is SGDLS and CDR2 is YYNGEE.

Using the deep immunoSEQ assay, TCR CDR3 regions were amplified from genomic DNA by multiplex PCR. Extracted genomic DNA from each cell subset was spread evenly across all wells of several immunoSEQ 96-well plates, with each plate serving as a replicate. Each replicate PCR for sorted subsets received approximately 220 ng genomic DNA, equal to 30,000 or so T cell genomes. The purified libraries were quantified using a Qubit 3.0 fluorometer, sized with a Bioanalyzer 2100, and then quantified again using the KAPA Library Quantification kit. Each immunoSEQ 96-well plate was sequenced on its own single-read 150-cycle Illumina NextSeq 550 flow cell. Turning to the authors' computational methods: The immunoSEQ output contained only junctional sequences without quality scores, so filtering could not match that applied to full-length reads. Sequences were annotated with PyIR, a Python wrapper for IgBLAST v1.9, using IMGT germline references to assign V/J genes and CDR3. Reads were filtered out if the reads had weak V/J assignments (E-value above 1e-6), no CDR3, stop codons, out-of-frame junctions, or ambiguous translated residues. V3J clonotypes were defined as sequences sharing the same inferred V gene, J gene, and CDR3 amino acid sequence. Percentage overlap between repertoires was calculated by dividing the number of shared unique clonotypes by the size of the smaller repertoire. Richness of each repertoire was evaluated using RTK rarefaction, the Chao1 estimator, and Recon v2.1 estimates of unobserved clonotypes. OLGA was used to compute generation probabilities for all TCRbeta clonotypes that the gDNA method yielded from a handful of donors. TCRdb's version of the immuneACCESS table is confined to in-frame rearrangements and falls short of the full clone set. An unresolved V gene accounts for under half of the shortfall where checked; the remainder is of unknown origin. D and trimming come from the DNA, and the V and J calls and clone size come from that table. This sample lists millions of clones; roughly 94% were detected once. The ten top clones hold 1.1% of the sample.

This receptor was obtained from a man aged 18-30 years in good health. The sample comprised naive CD8+ T cells sorted from blood. This specimen's cell subset or site label, per the study, means: CD45RA+CCR7+. The chain employs TRBV9 and TRBJ1-1; a tentative D call is TRBD1 (6 bases match). CDR3 sequence: CASSVGAGTEAFF. The bases are TGTGCCAGCAGCGTGGGGGCCGGTACTGAAGCTTTCTTT.